One and the same sample provided the 4 T cell receptor beta chains below, sequenced in a study of blood T cell repertoires in COVID-19. Assay used: immunoSEQ multiplex PCR; TCRdb lists only in-frame clones, some missing. The data show 200,000 to 250,000 clones, roughly 90% seen once. Sequenced: peripheral blood. These receptor sequences come from a woman in her 40s who had recovered from COVID-19.

This sequence joins TRBV29-1 and TRBJ1-1; 11 bases align to TRBD1. Losses at the gene ends were 5 bases for V and 2 bases for J; bases not matched to a gene: 4. CDR1 is SQVTM, CDR2 ANQGSEA, per germline. CDR3 length: 14 residues. The CDR3 region has the DNA TGCAGCGTTCGGACAGGGGGCCTAAACACTGAAGCTTTCTTT. It translates to CSVRTGGLNTEAFF.

The rearrangement uses TRBV5-1 and TRBJ2-6; 8 bases match TRBD1. This CDR3 is 17 amino acids long. Germline V gene lookup returns CDR1 SGHRS and CDR2 YFSETQ. V lost 0 bases and J lost 1; bases outside the gene matches: 3. The CDR3 region has the DNA TGCGCCAGCAGCTTGGGGACAGGGACTTCTGGGGCCAACGTCCTGACTTTC. Its translation: CASSLGTGTSGANVLTF.

The V and J genes are TRBV5-1 and TRBJ2-6; D remains unclear. Germline-derived CDR1 and CDR2 are SGHRS and YFSETQ. The CDR3 contains 15 residues. Trimming pared 2 bases from V and 0 bases from J, leaving 6 bases between. The CDR3 reads CASSFRVSGANVLTF. CDR3 in DNA: TGCGCCAGCAGCTTCCGAGTCTCTGGGGCCAACGTCCTGACTTTC.

The V call is TRBV6-5, the J call TRBJ2-2; D unresolved. The length of the CDR3 is 15 residues. In germline, CDR1 is MNHEY, CDR2 SVGAGI. Trimming removed 5 bases at V and 0 bases at J, with 10 bases between. In DNA, the CDR3 is TGTGCCAGCAGTCCTAGAAATACGAACACCGGGGAGCTGTTTTTT. It translates to CASSPRNTNTGELFF.